The next 29 T cell receptor beta chains were all read from a single sample in a study of CD8 T cells in Susac syndrome. Random hexamers were used to reverse transcribe 0.5 to 1 ug of RNA. MiXCR was run by TCRdb on the immunoSEQ multiplex PCR reads, yielding one entry per CDR3 protein. The table records some 180,000 distinct CDR3 sequences, 85% to 95% of them present only once. The sample consisted of CD4+ T cells from PBMCs. Every receptor here comes from a human donor in good health.

This sequence joins TRBV4-3 and TRBJ2-7; no clear D. Germline CDR1 LGHNA, CDR2 YSLEER. V was cut by 4 bases and J by 0 bases, with 16 bases left in between. This CDR3 region has 16 residues. The CDR3 DNA reads TGCGCCAGCAGCCGCTGGCAGACATCCGACTCCTACGAGCAGTACTTC. Its translation is CASSRWQTSDSYEQYF.

This CDR3 is CASSQGSNSVLDEQYF. Written as DNA, the CDR3 is TGTGCCAGCAGCCAAGGTTCGAACTCCGTTTTAGACGAGCAGTACTTC. The chain employs TRBV4-2 and TRBJ2-7; D unresolved. Deletions cut 1 base from V and 5 bases from J, with 18 bases between. The germline gives CDR1 LGHNA, CDR2 YNFKEQ. This CDR3 has 16 amino acids.

The chain recombines TRBV5-1 with TRBJ1-2, with a tentative D call TRBD1 (6 bases). Trimming took off 0 bases at V and 6 bases at J, with 9 bases between the two ends. Germline lookup yields CDR1 SGHRS and CDR2 YFSETQ. This CDR3 contains 13 residues. CDR3 DNA sequence: TGCGCCAGCAGCTTGGACAGGGTGGATGGCTACACCTTC. Amino acids: CASSLDRVDGYTF.

V and J are TRBV6-2 or TRBV6-3 and TRBJ2-1, with a tentative D call TRBD2 (6 bases). V shed 7 bases and J shed 10 bases, with 20 bases lying between them. This CDR3 comprises 14 residues. CDR1 is MNHEY, CDR2 SVGEGT, per germline. The chain's CDR3 is CASIQSGLAWEQFF. The DNA of the CDR3 is TGTGCCAGCATCCAGTCGGGACTGGCGTGGGAGCAGTTCTTC.

The chain has TRBV3-1 and TRBJ1-2; TRBD1 aligns across 7 bases. The V and J ends lost 4 bases and 8 bases, in that order; junction bases with no gene match: 10. This CDR3 contains 14 residues. Germline lookup yields CDR1 LGHDT and CDR2 YNNKEL (reference sequence). This chain's CDR3 is CASSPGEGAGGYTF. In nucleotides, the CDR3 is TGTGCCAGCAGCCCTGGAGAGGGGGCGGGAGGCTACACCTTC.

The CDR3 region has the DNA TGCGCCAGCAGGGACAGGGGGCGCAGCATTCAGTACTTC. Translation: CASRDRGRSIQYF. The chain recombines TRBV5-1 with TRBJ2-4; 11 bases are a match to TRBD1. CDR3 length: 13 residues. V trimming: 5 bases; J trimming: 9 bases; junction bases outside the gene matches: 4. The germline gives CDR1 SGHRS, CDR2 YFSETQ.

The rearrangement joins TRBV7-9 to TRBJ2-1; D may be TRBD1 (6 bases). The germline gives CDR1 SEHNR, CDR2 FQNEAQ (reference sequence). This CDR3 has 15 amino acids. V lost 5 bases, J lost 5 bases, and 16 bases lay in between. This chain's CDR3 is CASSHDRQFNNEQFF. CDR3 DNA sequence: TGTGCCAGCAGCCACGACAGGCAGTTTAACAATGAGCAGTTCTTC.

J is TRBJ2-3 and V is TRBV28; perhaps TRBD1 as D (5 bases). With 1 base removed from V and 0 bases from J, the gap between germline ends came to 14 bases. The CDR3 is 17 amino acids. In germline, CDR1 is MDHEN, CDR2 SYDVKM. The CDR3 DNA sequence: TGTGCCAGCAGTTTATACAACGACAGACCAAGCACAGATACGCAGTATTTT. Translation: CASSLYNDRPSTDTQYF.

This chain uses TRBV3-1 with TRBJ2-5, with TRBD2 matching over 14 bases. CDR1 is LGHDT, CDR2 YNNKEL, per germline (reference sequence). The J segment lost 5 bases and the V segment lost 3 bases, leaving 11 bases of the junction unmatched. The CDR3 is made up of 18 amino acids. For the CDR3, the DNA is TGTGCCAGCAGCCACGTTCGTGGACTAGCGGGAGGAGACGAGACCCAGTACTTC. Translating gives CASSHVRGLAGGDETQYF.

The gene calls are TRBV30 and TRBJ1-1; unclear D gene. V lost 3 bases, J lost 1 base, and 9 bases lay in between. CDR1 is GTSNPN, CDR2 SVGIG, per germline (reference sequence). The CDR3 spans 13 residues. In nucleotides, the CDR3 is TGTGCCTGGAGGCACCGTGGGAACACTGAAGCTTTCTTT. The encoded protein is CAWRHRGNTEAFF.

V and J are TRBV6-5 and TRBJ2-5, with TRBD2 matching 8 bases. V lost 6 bases to trimming and J lost 3 bases; unmatched junction nucleotides: 6. Germline V CDR1 and CDR2: MNHEY, SVGAGI. The CDR3 totals 14 residues. The CDR3 coding sequence is TGTGCCAGCAGACCCATAGCGGGGAAAGAGACCCAGTACTTC. Amino acids: CASRPIAGKETQYF.

The chain recombines TRBV20-1 with TRBJ1-1, with TRBD1 as a possible D gene (6 bases). V lost 5 bases to trimming and J lost 6 bases, with 10 bases between them. Per germline, CDR1 DFQATT and CDR2 SNEGSKA (reference sequence). The CDR3 has 11 residues. CDR3 bases: TGCAGTGCTGGGGGGCGGTCTGAAGCTTTCTTT. As protein: CSAGGRSEAFF.

The chain carries TRBV29-1 and TRBJ2-3; tentative D call: TRBD2 (7 bases). V was pared by 4 bases and J by 1 base, with 15 bases between. CDR1 SQVTM and CDR2 ANQGSEA come from the germline V gene. The CDR3 extends over 15 amino acids. CDR3 region: CSVGPGGPGTDTQYF. In nucleotides, the CDR3 is TGCAGCGTTGGTCCCGGGGGGCCGGGCACAGATACGCAGTATTTT.

This clonotype was observed a single time. The chain couples TRBV12-3 or TRBV12-4 to TRBJ1-5, with 8 bases lining up with TRBD1. V lost 6 bases and J lost 4; bases outside the gene matches: 2. The CDR3 is made up of 13 amino acids. This chain's CDR3 is CASRGQENQPQHF. Here the CDR3 DNA reads TGTGCCAGCAGGGGACAGGAGAATCAGCCCCAGCATTTT.

This chain links TRBV28 with TRBJ2-7; D is possibly TRBD1 (6 bases). The CDR3 runs 12 residues. The germline V gene encodes CDR1 MDHEN and CDR2 SYDVKM. V was shortened by 7 bases and J by 6 bases, with 13 bases between the two germline ends. DNA for the CDR3: TGTGCCAGCAAGGGGACATTCGGCGAGCAGTACTTC. Amino acids: CASKGTFGEQYF.

This clonotype has only one observation. The chain carries TRBV4-1 and TRBJ1-2, with no clear D. Trimming shortened V by 4 bases and J by 4 bases, and 13 bases separated the two germline ends. This CDR3 has 14 residues. CDR1 and CDR2 (germline): MGHRA, YSYEKL. In DNA, the CDR3 is TGCGCCAGCAGCCGCCTCCTGTGGTTCTATGGCTACACCTTC. Protein sequence: CASSRLLWFYGYTF.

This rearrangement joins TRBV5-6 to TRBJ2-5; tentative D call: TRBD1 (5 bases). Germline CDR1 SGHDT, CDR2 YYEEEE. CDR3 size: 13 residues. Trimming removed 3 bases from V and 2 bases from J, with 8 bases in between. This CDR3 is CASSSPGQETQYF. The CDR3 DNA sequence: TGTGCCAGCAGCTCCCCAGGGCAAGAGACCCAGTACTTC.

The V call is TRBV19, the J call TRBJ1-1, with 7 bases fitting TRBD1. The CDR3 sequence is 13 residues long. Losses at the gene ends were 1 base for V and 7 bases for J; bases not matched to a gene: 3. Germline loops: CDR1 LNHDA, CDR2 SQIVND (reference sequence). The CDR3 DNA reads TGTGCCAGTAGTATAGCGGCAGGGGGTGAAGCTTTCTTT. It translates to CASSIAAGGEAFF.

This rearrangement joins TRBV6-2 or TRBV6-3 to TRBJ2-1, with TRBD1 matching 7 bases. V shed 5 bases, J shed 2 bases, and the junction held 0 bases outside the gene matches. This CDR3 has 13 amino acids. Germline-derived CDR1 and CDR2 are MNHEY and SVGEGT. Here the CDR3 reads CASSRGPYNEQFF. The DNA for the CDR3 is TGTGCCAGCAGTAGGGGGCCCTACAATGAGCAGTTCTTC.

This clonotype appeared a single time. At one end the junction does not follow the germline gene, possibly because of a read error. This rearrangement joins TRBV20-1 to TRBJ2-7, with 9 bases matching TRBD2. The CDR3 contains 11 residues. Germline V lookup: CDR1 DFQATT, CDR2 SNEGSKA (reference sequence). This CDR3 reads CSASVSQREVF. CDR3 in DNA: TGCAGTGCTAGTGTTTCTCAGCGGGAGGTCTTC.

The V and J genes are TRBV29-1 and TRBJ2-5; tentatively, D is TRBD1 or TRBD2 (5 bases each). Germline V lookup: CDR1 SQVTM, CDR2 ANQGSEA. Trimming took 6 bases from V and 2 from J, leaving 13 bases between them. The CDR3 is 13 residues long. The CDR3 sequence: CSVLGRAQETQYF. In nucleotides, the CDR3 is TGCAGCGTCCTGGGGCGGGCTCAAGAGACCCAGTACTTC.

The rearrangement links TRBV6-2 or TRBV6-3 to TRBJ2-1; TRBD1 or TRBD2 may be the D gene (5 bases each). Germline lookup yields CDR1 MNHEY and CDR2 SVGEGT. The V and J ends lost 6 bases and 5 bases respectively, with 11 bases between them. This CDR3 has 13 amino acids. The CDR3 DNA is TGTGCCAGCAGCCCGGGACCTAACAATGAGCAGTTCTTC. Its protein is CASSPGPNNEQFF.

The chain couples TRBV6-2 or TRBV6-3 to TRBJ1-5; D possibly corresponds to TRBD1 (5 bases). The germline V and J ends were trimmed by 2 bases and 3 bases, with 8 bases remaining between them. The CDR3 sequence is 14 residues long. Germline values: CDR1 MNHEY, CDR2 SVGEGT. CDR3 in DNA: TGTGCCAGCAGTTACCGGGACTTCAATCAGCCCCAGCATTTT. Protein sequence: CASSYRDFNQPQHF.

CDR3 region: CSARDPGQGIYEQYF. The CDR3 DNA sequence: TGCAGTGCTAGAGATCCGGGACAGGGAATCTACGAGCAGTACTTC. The chain joins TRBV20-1 to TRBJ2-7; the match to TRBD1 covers 9 bases. Germline-derived CDR1 and CDR2 are DFQATT and SNEGSKA (reference sequence). With 0 bases clipped from V and 3 bases from J, the junction kept 6 bases outside the gene matches. This CDR3 contains 15 residues.

The chain has TRBV4-2 and TRBJ2-7; D possibly corresponds to TRBD1 (5 bases). This CDR3 spans 13 amino acids. V was clipped by 1 base and J by 2 bases, with 6 bases between them. Germline V CDR1 and CDR2: LGHNA, YNFKEQ. The CDR3 region has the DNA TGTGCCAGCAGCCAAGGCAGGGCCTACGAGCAGTACTTC. It encodes CASSQGRAYEQYF.

The chain joins TRBV7-2 to TRBJ1-1; D remains unclear. The CDR3 length is 14 residues. Trimming pared 2 bases from V and 8 bases from J, leaving 15 bases between. Germline lookup yields CDR1 SGHTA and CDR2 FQGNSA. The CDR3 loop reads CASSLMAAAEEAFF. CDR3 nucleotide sequence: TGTGCCAGCAGCTTAATGGCAGCGGCCGAGGAAGCTTTCTTT.

This chain links TRBV7-2 with TRBJ2-3, with TRBD2 matching 8 bases. The V and J ends lost 5 bases and 1 base, in that order; junction bases with no gene match: 8. Germline CDR1 and CDR2: SGHTA and FQGNSA. The CDR3 runs 16 residues. The CDR3 DNA sequence: TGTGCCAGCAGCCGCATCGGGACTAGAGGCACAGATACGCAGTATTTT. Amino acid sequence: CASSRIGTRGTDTQYF. Full variable domain (missing parts from reference TRBV7-2 and TRBJ2-3): GAGVSQSPSNKVTEKGKDVELRCDPISGHTALYWYRQSLGQGLEFLIYFQGNSAPDKSGLPSDRFSAERTGGSVSTLTIQRTQQEDSAVYLCASSRIGTRGTDTQYFGPGTRLTVL.

V usage is TRBV7-9 and J usage is TRBJ2-3; weak D call: TRBD2 (6 bases). Germline V gene lookup returns CDR1 SEHNR and CDR2 FQNEAQ (reference sequence). There are 15 residues in the CDR3. V shed 3 bases and J shed 3 bases, with 13 bases lying between them. The DNA of the CDR3 is TGTGCCAGCAGCTTGTGGAGGAGGGATACAGATACGCAGTATTTT. This gives the protein CASSLWRRDTDTQYF.

The V gene is TRBV19, the J gene TRBJ1-1; unclear D gene. CDR1 and CDR2 from the germline V gene are LNHDA and SQIVND (reference sequence). The V end was cut by 6 bases, the J end by 3 bases, with 5 bases between. This CDR3 comprises 11 residues. The CDR3 region is CASRGDTEAFF. Here the CDR3 DNA reads TGTGCCAGTAGAGGAGACACTGAAGCTTTCTTT.